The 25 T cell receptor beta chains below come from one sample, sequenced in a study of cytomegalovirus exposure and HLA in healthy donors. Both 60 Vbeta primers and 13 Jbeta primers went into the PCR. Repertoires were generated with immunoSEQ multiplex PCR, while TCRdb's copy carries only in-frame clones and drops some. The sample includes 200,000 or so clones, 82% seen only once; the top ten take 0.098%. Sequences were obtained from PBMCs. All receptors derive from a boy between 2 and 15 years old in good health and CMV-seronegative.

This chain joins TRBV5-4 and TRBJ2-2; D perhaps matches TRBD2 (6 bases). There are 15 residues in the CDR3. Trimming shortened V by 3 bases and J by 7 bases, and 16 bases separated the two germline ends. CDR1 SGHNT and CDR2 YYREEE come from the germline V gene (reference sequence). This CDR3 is CASSSRRGAIGELFF. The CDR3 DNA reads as TGTGCCAGCAGCTCCCGGCGGGGCGCAATCGGGGAGCTGTTTTTT.

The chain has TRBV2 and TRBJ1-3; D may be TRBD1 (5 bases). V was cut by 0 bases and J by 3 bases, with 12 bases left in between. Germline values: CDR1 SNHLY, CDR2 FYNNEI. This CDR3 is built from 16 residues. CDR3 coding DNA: TGTGCCAGCAGTGAAGCGCTTCGGAGGGGTGGAAACACCATATATTTT. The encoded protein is CASSEALRRGGNTIYF. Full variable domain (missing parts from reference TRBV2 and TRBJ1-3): EPEVTQTPSHQVTQMGQEVILRCVPISNHLYFYWYRQILGQKVEFLVSFYNNEISEKSEIFDDQFSVERPDGSNFTLKIRSTKLEDSAMYFCASSEALRRGGNTIYFGEGSWLTVV.

Written as DNA, the CDR3 is TGCGCCAGCAGCTACCGGGGGAGCAGCACAGATACGCAGTATTTT. Its protein is CASSYRGSSTDTQYF. The J gene is TRBJ2-3, the V gene TRBV4-1, with D possibly matching TRBD2 (6 bases). Germline V gives CDR1 MGHRA, CDR2 YSYEKL. The V end was cut by 5 bases, the J end by 0 bases, with 12 bases between. The CDR3 consists of 15 residues.

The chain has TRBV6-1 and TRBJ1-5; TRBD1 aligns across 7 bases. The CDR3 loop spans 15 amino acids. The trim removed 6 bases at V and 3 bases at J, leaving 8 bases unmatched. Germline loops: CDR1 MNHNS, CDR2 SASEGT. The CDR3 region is CASRQYRGVNQPQHF. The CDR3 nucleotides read TGTGCCAGCAGACAATACAGGGGCGTCAATCAGCCCCAGCATTTT.

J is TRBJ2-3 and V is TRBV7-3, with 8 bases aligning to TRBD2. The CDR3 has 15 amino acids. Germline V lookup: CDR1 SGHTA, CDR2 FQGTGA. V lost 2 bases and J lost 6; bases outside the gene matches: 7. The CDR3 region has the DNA TGTGCCAGCAGCTTATGGGGTAGCGGGGAGGATACGCAGTATTTT. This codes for CASSLWGSGEDTQYF.

CDR3 protein: CASSVGGFSTDTQYF. DNA of the CDR3: TGTGCCAGCAGCGTGGGGGGGTTTAGCACAGATACGCAGTATTTT. V and J are TRBV9 and TRBJ2-3; 7 bases align to TRBD2. Germline trimming cut 2 bases from V and 0 bases from J; bases unmatched to any gene: 3. Germline-derived CDR1 and CDR2 are SGDLS and YYNGEE. The CDR3 has 15 residues.

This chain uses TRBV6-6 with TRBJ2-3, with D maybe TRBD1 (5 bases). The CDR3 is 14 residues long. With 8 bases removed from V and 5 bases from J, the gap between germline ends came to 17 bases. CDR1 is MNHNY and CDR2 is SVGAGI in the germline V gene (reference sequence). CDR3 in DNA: TGTGCCAGCGGCCCAGGGCCACCAGAAGATACGCAGTATTTT. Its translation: CASGPGPPEDTQYF.

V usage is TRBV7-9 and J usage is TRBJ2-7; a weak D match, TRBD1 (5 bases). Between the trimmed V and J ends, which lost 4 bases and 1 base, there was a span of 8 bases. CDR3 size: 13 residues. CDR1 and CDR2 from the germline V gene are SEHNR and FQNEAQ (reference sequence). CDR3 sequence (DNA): TGTGCCAGCAGCTCTGGACATTCCTACGAGCAGTACTTC. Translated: CASSSGHSYEQYF. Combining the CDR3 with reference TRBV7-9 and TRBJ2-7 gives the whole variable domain DTGVSQNPRHKITKRGQNVTFRCDPISEHNRLYWYRQTLGQGPEFLTYFQNEAQLEKSRLLSDRFSAERPKGSFSTLEIQRTEQGDSAMYLCASSSGHSYEQYFGPGTRLTVT.

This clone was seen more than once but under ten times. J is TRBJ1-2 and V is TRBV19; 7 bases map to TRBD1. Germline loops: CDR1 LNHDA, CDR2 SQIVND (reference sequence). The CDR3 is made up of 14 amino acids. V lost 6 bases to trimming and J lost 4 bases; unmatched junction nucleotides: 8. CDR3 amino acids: CASRKGGAGYGYTF. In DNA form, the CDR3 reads TGTGCCAGTAGAAAAGGGGGCGCAGGCTATGGCTACACCTTC.

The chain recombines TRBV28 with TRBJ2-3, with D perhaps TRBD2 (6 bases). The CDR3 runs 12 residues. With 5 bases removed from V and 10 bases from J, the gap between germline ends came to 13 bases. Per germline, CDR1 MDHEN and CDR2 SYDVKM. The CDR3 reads CASSIAGRPQYF. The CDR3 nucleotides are TGTGCCAGCAGTATCGCAGGGAGGCCGCAGTATTTT.

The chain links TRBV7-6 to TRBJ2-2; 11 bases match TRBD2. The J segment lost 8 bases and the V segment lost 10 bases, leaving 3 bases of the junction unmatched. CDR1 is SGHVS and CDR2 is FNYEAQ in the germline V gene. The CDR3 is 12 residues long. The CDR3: CATRLAGGELFF. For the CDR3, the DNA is TGTGCCACCAGACTAGCGGGAGGGGAGCTGTTTTTT.

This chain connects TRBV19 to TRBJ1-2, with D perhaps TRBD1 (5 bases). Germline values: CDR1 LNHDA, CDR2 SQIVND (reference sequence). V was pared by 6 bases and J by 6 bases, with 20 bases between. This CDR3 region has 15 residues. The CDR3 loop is CASSRTPFRADGYTF. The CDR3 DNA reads TGTGCCAGTAGCCGGACCCCGTTCAGGGCGGATGGCTACACCTTC. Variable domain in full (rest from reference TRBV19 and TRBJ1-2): DGGITQSPKYLFRKEGQNVTLSCEQNLNHDAMYWYRQDPGQGLRLIYYSQIVNDFQKGDIAEGYSVSREKKESFPLTVTSAQKNPTAFYLCASSRTPFRADGYTFGSGTRLTVV.

CDR3 amino acids: CASSLVQGNTGELFF. The CDR3 DNA is TGTGCCAGCAGCTTAGTACAGGGGAACACCGGGGAGCTGTTTTTT. V usage is TRBV7-9 and J usage is TRBJ2-2; possible D gene TRBD1, 6 bases. Germline V gene sequence: CDR1 SEHNR, CDR2 FQNEAQ (reference sequence). Trimming stripped 1 base from V and 1 base from J, with 7 bases between. The CDR3 runs 15 residues.

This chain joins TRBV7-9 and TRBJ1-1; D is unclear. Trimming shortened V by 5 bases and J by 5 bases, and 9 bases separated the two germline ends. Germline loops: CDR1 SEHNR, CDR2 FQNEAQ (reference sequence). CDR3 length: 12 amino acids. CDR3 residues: CASSPPGTEAFF. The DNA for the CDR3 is TGTGCCAGCAGCCCCCCAGGAACTGAAGCTTTCTTT. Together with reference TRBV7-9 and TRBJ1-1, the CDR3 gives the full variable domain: DTGVSQNPRHKITKRGQNVTFRCDPISEHNRLYWYRQTLGQGPEFLTYFQNEAQLEKSRLLSDRFSAERPKGSFSTLEIQRTEQGDSAMYLCASSPPGTEAFFGQGTRLTVV.

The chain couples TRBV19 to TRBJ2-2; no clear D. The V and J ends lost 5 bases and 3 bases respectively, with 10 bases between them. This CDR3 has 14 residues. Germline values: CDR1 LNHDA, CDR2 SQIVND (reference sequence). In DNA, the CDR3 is TGTGCCAGTAGTTTCGACAAGTACACCGGGGAGCTGTTTTTT. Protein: CASSFDKYTGELFF.

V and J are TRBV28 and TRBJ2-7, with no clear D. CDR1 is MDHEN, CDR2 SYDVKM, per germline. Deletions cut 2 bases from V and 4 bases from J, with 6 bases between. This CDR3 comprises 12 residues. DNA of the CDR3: TGTGCCAGCAGTTTACTAGGTTACGAGCAGTACTTC. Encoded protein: CASSLLGYEQYF.

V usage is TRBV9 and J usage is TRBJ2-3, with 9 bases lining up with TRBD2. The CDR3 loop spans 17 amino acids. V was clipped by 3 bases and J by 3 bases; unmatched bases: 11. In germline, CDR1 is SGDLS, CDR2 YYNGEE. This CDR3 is CASSASGGGARTDTQYF. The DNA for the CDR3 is TGTGCCAGCAGCGCCTCAGGCGGGGGGGCCCGGACAGATACGCAGTATTTT.

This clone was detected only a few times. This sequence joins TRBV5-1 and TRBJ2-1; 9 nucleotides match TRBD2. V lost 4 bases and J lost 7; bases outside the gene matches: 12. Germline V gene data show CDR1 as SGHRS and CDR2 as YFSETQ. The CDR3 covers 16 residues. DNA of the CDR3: TGCGCCAGCAGCCCAGGGCGGGGGGGCCAGTGGAATGAGCAGTTCTTC. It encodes CASSPGRGGQWNEQFF.

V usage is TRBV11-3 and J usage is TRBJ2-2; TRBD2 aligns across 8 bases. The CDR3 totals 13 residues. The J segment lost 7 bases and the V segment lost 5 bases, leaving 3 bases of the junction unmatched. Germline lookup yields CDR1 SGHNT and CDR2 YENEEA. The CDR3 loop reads CASSPGLVGELFF. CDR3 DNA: TGTGCCAGCAGCCCGGGACTAGTCGGGGAGCTGTTTTTT.

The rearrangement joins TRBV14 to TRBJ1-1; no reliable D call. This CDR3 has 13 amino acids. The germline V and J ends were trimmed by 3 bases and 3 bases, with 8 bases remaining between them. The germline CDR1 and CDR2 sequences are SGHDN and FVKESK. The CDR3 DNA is TGTGCCAGCAGCCAGACGGGTCACACTGAAGCTTTCTTT. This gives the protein CASSQTGHTEAFF.

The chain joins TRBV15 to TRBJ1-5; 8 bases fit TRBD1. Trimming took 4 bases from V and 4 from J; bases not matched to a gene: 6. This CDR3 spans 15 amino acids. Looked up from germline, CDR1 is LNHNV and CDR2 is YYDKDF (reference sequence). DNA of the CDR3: TGTGCCACCAGCATCAGGGGGCTAGGGAATCAGCCCCAGCATTTT. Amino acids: CATSIRGLGNQPQHF.

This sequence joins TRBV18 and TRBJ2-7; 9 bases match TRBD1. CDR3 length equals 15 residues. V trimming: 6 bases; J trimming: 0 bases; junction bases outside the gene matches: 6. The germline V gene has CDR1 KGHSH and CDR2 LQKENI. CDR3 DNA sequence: TGTGCCAGCTCCGACGAGACAGGGGGCTCCTACGAGCAGTACTTC. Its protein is CASSDETGGSYEQYF.

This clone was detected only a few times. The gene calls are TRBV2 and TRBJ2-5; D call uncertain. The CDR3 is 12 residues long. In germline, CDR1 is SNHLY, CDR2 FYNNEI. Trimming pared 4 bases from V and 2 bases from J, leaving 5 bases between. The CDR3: CASSGQQETQYF. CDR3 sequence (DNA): TGTGCCAGCAGTGGGCAGCAAGAGACCCAGTACTTC.

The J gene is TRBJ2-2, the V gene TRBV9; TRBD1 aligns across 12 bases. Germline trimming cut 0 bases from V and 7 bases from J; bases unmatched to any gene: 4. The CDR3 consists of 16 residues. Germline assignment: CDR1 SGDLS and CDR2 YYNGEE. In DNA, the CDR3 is TGTGCCAGCAGCGTAGATGGGACAGGGGGCGTCGGGGAGCTGTTTTTT. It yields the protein CASSVDGTGGVGELFF.

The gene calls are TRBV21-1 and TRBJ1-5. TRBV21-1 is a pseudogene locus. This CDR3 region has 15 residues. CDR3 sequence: CASSRGLSSNQPQHF. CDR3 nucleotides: TGTGCCAGCAGCAGAGGGCTGTCTAGCAATCAGCCCCAGCATTTT.